A single sample gave rise to the 21 T cell receptor beta chains below, sequenced in a study of tumor-infiltrating lymphocytes in primary liver carcinoma (dated by TCRdb to about 2017). The sequencing machine was an Illumina HiSeq 2500. Using a constant-region primer and ProtoScript II reverse transcriptase, TCRbeta-specific cDNA was reverse-transcribed from approximately 0.55 ug total RNA. Construction of the TCRbeta libraries relied on three nested rounds of multiplex PCR, following a slightly modified ARM-PCR procedure. Each of the first two PCR rounds ran for 9 to 11 cycles using multiplex TRBV1-TRBV30 forward primers together with a Cbeta reverse primer. TCRdb's own reprocessing of the public reads used fastp at Q25 and MiXCR and kept productive beta chains. Rows merge per CDR3 protein into single entries with the most common DNA and genes. This sample is represented by approximately 54,000 distinct CDR3 sequences; 70% to 75% of them were singletons. Of the sample, roughly 25% is held by the ten largest clones.

Total RNA and DNA were co-extracted without cell sorting from about 19-30 mg of bulk tissue using the AllPrep DNA/RNA mini kit. Sequenced sample: liver tumor tissue from sampling region 2. The cell subset or site label, read with the paper, signifies: tumor region T2, inferior pole. All receptors come from a man aged 35 to 55 with primary liver carcinoma and hepatitis B virus infection.

There are many counts of this clonotype. The V and J genes are TRBV4-1 and TRBJ2-3; no clear D. Germline V lookup: CDR1 MGHRA, CDR2 YSYEKL. The CDR3 sequence is 13 residues long. With 3 bases removed from V and 7 bases from J, the gap between germline ends came to 11 bases. CDR3 nucleotide sequence: TGCGCCAGCAGCCACCTGAGTACGAATACGCAGTATTTT. This codes for CASSHLSTNTQYF.

Concerning this clonotype itself: This CDR3 is missing its conserved last phenylalanine or tryptophan, likely due to a read error. CDR3 residues: CASVLVTGWVDEQYS. CDR3 bases: TGTGCCAGCGTCCTAGTAACGGGCTGGGTCGACGAGCAGTACTCC. J is TRBJ2-7 and V is TRBV6-1, with D uncertain. V was trimmed by 8 bases and J by 5 bases, leaving 22 bases between them. This CDR3 contains 15 residues. Germline lookup yields CDR1 MNHNS and CDR2 SASEGT.

Turning to this clonotype: A read error may account for a junction end that differs from germline. V gene TRBV4-1 combines with J gene TRBJ2-3, with 7 bases aligning to TRBD2. Germline assignment: CDR1 MGHRA and CDR2 YSYEKL. This CDR3 has 18 residues. CDR3 in DNA: TGCGCCGGCAGCCAGAAGTCTCCGGGACTTGCGGGAGCAGATACGCAGTATTTT. This translates into CAGSQKSPGLAGADTQYF.

For this clonotype: Given the absence of the conserved phenylalanine or tryptophan at the CDR3 end, a read error is likely. The chain uses TRBV11-3 and TRBJ1-1; 7 nucleotides align to TRBD1. Looked up from germline, CDR1 is SGHNT and CDR2 is YENEEA. The CDR3 runs to 13 residues. V lost 6 bases, J lost 5 bases, and 6 bases stayed unmatched. CDR3 sequence: CASSLAGGTEAFL. The DNA of the CDR3 is TGTGCCAGCAGTTTGGCAGGGGGGACTGAAGCTTTCCTT.

The chain uses TRBV11-2 and TRBJ2-5; D not certain. Looked up from germline, CDR1 is SGHAT and CDR2 is FQNNGV. The CDR3 loop spans 13 amino acids. V gave up 10 bases and J gave up 5 bases, with 17 bases separating them. DNA for the CDR3: TGTGCCATTAGCTCAGATTTTCTGGAGACCCAGTACTTC. This translates into CAISSDFLETQYF. The full variable domain, with the rest looked up from reference TRBV11-2 and TRBJ2-5, is EAGVAQSPRYKIIEKRQSVAFWCNPISGHATLYWYQQILGQGPKLLIQFQNNGVVDDSQLPKDRFSAERLKGVDSTLKIQPAKLEDSAVYLCAISSDFLETQYFGPGTRLLVL.

A remark on this clonotype: Germline is not matched at one junction end, which may reflect a read error. This rearrangement joins TRBV6-5 to TRBJ2-2, with a possible D match to TRBD2 (6 bases). This CDR3 is 16 amino acids long. Germline V CDR1 and CDR2: MNHEY, SVGAGI. The CDR3 DNA sequence: TGTGCCAACAGTTACTCGTGGGACTTGAGCACCGGGGAGCTGTTTTTT. As protein: CANSYSWDLSTGELFF.

This clonotype was seen ten or more times. The V and J genes are TRBV5-6 and TRBJ2-3, with 9 bases fitting TRBD2. Per germline, CDR1 SGHDT and CDR2 YYEEEE. The CDR3 loop spans 17 amino acids. The ends lost 3 bases at V and 2 bases at J; junction bases unmatched: 10. In DNA form, the CDR3 reads TGTGCCAGCAGCTCGAGGGGACTAGCAGGTATCACAGATACGCAGTATTTT. Translation: CASSSRGLAGITDTQYF.

On this clonotype: One junction end disagrees with the germline gene, perhaps due to a read error. The CDR3 DNA reads as TGTGCCAGCACCGGGCCGACTAGCCTCTCCTACACTGAGCACTTCTTC. Its translation: CASTGPTSLSYTEHFF. V usage is TRBV6-6 and J usage is TRBJ2-1, with 7 bases matching TRBD2. Germline-derived CDR1 and CDR2 are MNHNY and SVGAGI (reference sequence). The CDR3 covers 16 residues.

This clonotype has only one observation. At one boundary the junction diverges from the germline segment, which might be a read error. The V gene is TRBV10-3, the J gene TRBJ2-1; no firm D call. This CDR3 has 11 amino acids. Looked up from germline, CDR1 is ENHRY and CDR2 is SYGVKD. The CDR3 sequence is CAISEGSRQSF. In nucleotides, the CDR3 is TGTGCCATAAGTGAAGGGTCTCGGCAGTCCTTC.

The V gene is TRBV18, the J gene TRBJ2-7; D possibly corresponds to TRBD2 (6 bases). The CDR3 has 16 residues. Per the germline V gene, CDR1 is KGHSH and CDR2 is LQKENI. V was clipped by 3 bases and J by 0 bases, with 15 bases between them. The CDR3 DNA follows: TGTGCCAGCTCACCGAAGAATAGCGGTAACTCCTACGAGCAGTACTTC. This gives the protein CASSPKNSGNSYEQYF.

In regard to this clonotype: In this CDR3 the conserved last residue, phenylalanine or tryptophan, is missing, so a read error is likely. This chain connects TRBV6-6 to TRBJ1-1; D gene unclear. Trimming removed 5 bases at V and 7 bases at J, with 23 bases between. From germline, CDR1 is MNHNY and CDR2 SVGAGI (reference sequence). The CDR3 is made up of 16 amino acids. The CDR3 region is CASSRGPSWVHSEAFY. DNA for the CDR3: TGTGCCAGCAGTCGTGGCCCCTCGTGGGTCCACAGTGAAGCTTTCTAT.

This clonotype has a single count. Possible read error: a much larger clone is one base away. The chain uses TRBV7-2 and TRBJ1-4; D gene ambiguous. The germline V gene has CDR1 SGHTA and CDR2 FQGNSA. This CDR3 region has 16 residues. The CDR3 DNA reads as TGTGCCAGCACCTTAGCAAGACAAGCAACTAATGAAAAACTGTTTTTT. Protein product: CASTLARQATNEKLFF.

Details on this clonotype: Lacking the conserved final phenylalanine or tryptophan, this CDR3 likely reflects a read error. V usage is TRBV11-3 and J usage is TRBJ2-3; D possibly corresponds to TRBD1 (5 bases). Germline assignment: CDR1 SGHNT and CDR2 YENEEA. CDR3 size: 13 residues. The CDR3 loop reads CASSWGETDTQYL. The CDR3 region has the DNA TGTGCCAGCAGCTGGGGTGAGACAGATACACAGTATTTA.

The chain employs TRBV6-2 or TRBV6-3 and TRBJ2-1; a possible D gene is TRBD2 (6 bases). The CDR3 sequence is 16 residues long. Germline V gives CDR1 MNHEY, CDR2 SVGEGT. Written as DNA, the CDR3 is TGTGTCAACAGTTACCCCGCGGGACGGACCTACAATGAGCAGTTCTTC. It yields the protein CVNSYPAGRTYNEQFF.

This chain joins TRBV6-5 and TRBJ2-2, with D tentatively TRBD2 (5 bases). V was pared by 2 bases and J by 11 bases, with 18 bases between. Germline V gives CDR1 MNHEY, CDR2 SVGAGI. The CDR3 has 15 residues. CDR3 region: CASSYAADGIGELFF. CDR3 DNA sequence: TGTGCCAGCAGTTACGCAGCGGACGGCATCGGAGAGCTGTTTTTT.

The chain employs TRBV11-2 and TRBJ2-7; 8 nucleotides line up with TRBD1. CDR1 and CDR2 (germline): SGHAT, FQNNGV. The CDR3 runs 16 residues. Trimming at V came to 5 bases and at J to 10 bases, leaving 19 bases not matched to a gene. As DNA, the CDR3 is TGTGCCAGCAGCCCCCCCCGGACAGGGTATGTCTACTACCAGTACTTC. It is translated as CASSPPRTGYVYYQYF. The whole variable domain, filled in from reference TRBV11-2 and TRBJ2-7, reads EAGVAQSPRYKIIEKRQSVAFWCNPISGHATLYWYQQILGQGPKLLIQFQNNGVVDDSQLPKDRFSAERLKGVDSTLKIQPAKLEDSAVYLCASSPPRTGYVYYQYFGPGTRLTVT.

As concerns this clonotype: The junction differs from germline at one of its ends, possibly a read error. Here the CDR3 reads CASRGQEGYGYTF. CDR3 nucleotide sequence: TGTGCCAGCAGGGGACAGGAAGGTTATGGCTACACATTC. The rearrangement links TRBV6-1 to TRBJ1-2, with 8 bases matching TRBD1. Germline V CDR1 and CDR2: MNHNS, SASEGT. The CDR3 runs to 13 residues.

As regards this clonotype: The junction departs from the called germline gene at one end, perhaps through a read error. V usage is TRBV10-3 and J usage is TRBJ1-1; D is perhaps TRBD1 (6 bases). The length of the CDR3 is 13 residues. Germline CDR1 reads ENHRY; CDR2 reads SYGVKD. The CDR3 spells CVISDDRTTEVFF. Here the CDR3 DNA reads TGTGTCATCAGTGATGACAGGACCACTGAAGTTTTCTTT.

In the case of this clonotype: This likely comes from a read error, as the CDR3 has no conserved phenylalanine or tryptophan at its end. The chain couples TRBV6-2 or TRBV6-3 to TRBJ2-5; D gene uncertain. Germline V CDR1 and CDR2: MNHEY, SVGEGT. The CDR3 covers 14 residues. V dropped 2 bases and J dropped 2 bases, with 9 bases sitting between them. The CDR3 protein is CASSYDGIQETQYL. The CDR3 nucleotides are TGTGCCAGCAGTTACGACGGCATTCAAGAGACCCAGTACTTA.

A remark on this clonotype: A clone one base away is much larger, so this may be a read error. This chain's CDR3 is CASSQDLVDRGTEAFF. The CDR3 DNA is TGCGCCAGCAGCCAAGATCTTGTGGACAGGGGTACTGAAGCTTTCTTT. The chain employs TRBV4-1 and TRBJ1-1; 9 bases align to TRBD1. Trimming cost V 0 bases and J 5 bases; bases outside gene matches: 7. The CDR3 length is 16 residues. Germline V gene lookup returns CDR1 MGHRA and CDR2 YSYEKL.

A word on this clonotype: At one end, the junction sequence differs from germline, possibly due to a read error. This rearrangement joins TRBV6-5 to TRBJ2-1; either TRBD1 or TRBD2 may fit D (5 bases each). The CDR3 totals 16 residues. Germline V gene lookup returns CDR1 MNHEY and CDR2 SVGAGI. The DNA of the CDR3 is TGTGCCAGCAGTTACTCGACGAGAGGGCAGGGAGATGAGCGGTTCTTC. Translating it yields CASSYSTRGQGDERFF.